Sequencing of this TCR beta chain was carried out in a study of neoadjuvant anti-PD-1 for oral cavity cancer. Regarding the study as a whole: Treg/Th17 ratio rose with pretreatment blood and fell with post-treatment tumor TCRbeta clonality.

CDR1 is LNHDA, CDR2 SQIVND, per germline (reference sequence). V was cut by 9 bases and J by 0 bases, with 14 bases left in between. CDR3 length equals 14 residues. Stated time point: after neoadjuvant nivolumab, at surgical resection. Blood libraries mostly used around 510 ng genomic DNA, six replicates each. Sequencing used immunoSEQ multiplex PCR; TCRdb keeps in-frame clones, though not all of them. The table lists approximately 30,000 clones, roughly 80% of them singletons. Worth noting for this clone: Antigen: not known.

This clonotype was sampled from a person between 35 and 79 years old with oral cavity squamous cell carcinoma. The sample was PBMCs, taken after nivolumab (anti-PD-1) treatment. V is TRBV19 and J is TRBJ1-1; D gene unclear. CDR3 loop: CASRRDGVNTEAFF. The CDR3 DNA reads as TGTGCCAGCAGGAGGGATGGGGTGAACACTGAAGCTTTCTTT.